This T cell receptor (beta chain) was sequenced during a study of shared clonotypes between healthy human individuals. Findings of the study overall: Large depth notwithstanding, sorted-subset sequencing proved incomplete by rarefaction. A reduction in generation probabilities was seen for non-shared clonotypes relative to those shared by all four donors.

V lost 7 bases and J lost 2, with 15 bases in between. The CDR3 runs 14 residues. Per germline, CDR1 GTSNPN and CDR2 SVGIG (reference sequence). At deep level, the assay was performed. Sequenced by immunoSEQ multiplex PCR; TCRdb stores in-frame clones only, minus some. The data contain 500,000 or so clones, 90% to 96% of them seen just once; the ten biggest clones take up 0.05% to 0.07%. Healthy and HIV-negative, the adult donors had no recent acute infections or vaccinations. Note on this clone: As yet, its antigen is unknown.

The chain is built from TRBV30 and TRBJ2-1, with D unresolved. The sequencing input was naive CD4+ T cells sorted from blood. Subset reported: CD45RA+ positively selected. This sequence was found in a woman aged 25-40 years in good health. The CDR3 DNA follows: TGTGCCTTCGGTTTAGCCGGACCCTACAATGAGCAGTTCTTC. It yields the protein CAFGLAGPYNEQFF.